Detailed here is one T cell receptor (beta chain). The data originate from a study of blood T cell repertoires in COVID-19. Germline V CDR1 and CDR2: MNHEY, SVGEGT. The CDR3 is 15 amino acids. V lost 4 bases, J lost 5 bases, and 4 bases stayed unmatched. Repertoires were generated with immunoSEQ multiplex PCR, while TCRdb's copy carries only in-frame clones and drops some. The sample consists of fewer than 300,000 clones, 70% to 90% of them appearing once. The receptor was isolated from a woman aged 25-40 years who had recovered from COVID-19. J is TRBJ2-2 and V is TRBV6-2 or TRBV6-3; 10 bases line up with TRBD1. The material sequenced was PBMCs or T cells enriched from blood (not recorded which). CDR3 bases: TGTGCCAGCAGTTCCCTGGGACAGGGGACCGGGGAGCTGTTTTTT. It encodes CASSSLGQGTGELFF.